This TCR beta chain was identified in a study of shared clonotypes between healthy human individuals (dated by TCRdb to the early 2020s). Regarding the study in general: A couple of women and three men aged 18 to 49 years were included in the cohort. To estimate repertoire size and how much clonotypes are shared between individuals, the study performed deep sequencing of blood TCR repertoires from a few healthy adults. Different laboratories and diverse techniques were used to prepare libraries and sequence TCR repertoires, to increase sequencing depth and limit assay-specific biases. Between about 0.85 and 9.5 billion PBMCs per donor were obtained by leukapheresis. Per donor, three plates each were used for CD4 naive and CD4 memory, two for CD8 naive, and one for CD8 memory.

The donors were healthy, HIV-negative adults with no recently reported acute infections or vaccinations. Every donor was a Caucasian adult living in Nashville, Tennessee, USA. CD4+ T cells were enriched through magnetic negative selection, after which naive cells were positively selected on CD45RA and the remaining negative fraction served as the memory subset. Blood was collected by leukapheresis, and PBMCs were isolated by Ficoll-Histopaque density gradient centrifugation and then cryopreserved in liquid nitrogen vapor phase. Analytical flow cytometry was used to check the purity and quantity of each magnetically sorted T cell population. Genomic DNA was isolated from each sorted fraction and quantified by UV absorbance on a Nanodrop 2000c. The CDR3 goes from the cysteine to the phenylalanine over 16 residues. Solely the CDR3 DNA is kept, with 48 bases framed from the first base. V has 0 bases trimmed and J has 3 bases trimmed; junction bases matching no gene number 8. Sequences SGHRS (CDR1) and YFSETQ (CDR2) are obtained from the germline V gene.

With respect to this clone: Its specific antigen is unknown. Qualities for individual bases were not recorded, and no much larger clone is one base off.

Using the deep immunoSEQ assay, multiplex PCR amplified TCR CDR3 regions from genomic DNA. Extracted genomic DNA from each cell subset was spread evenly across all wells of several immunoSEQ 96-well plates, with each plate serving as a replicate. Each replicate PCR for sorted subsets received about 200 ng genomic DNA, equal to around 32,000 T cell genomes. Purified libraries were quantified with a Qubit 3.0 fluorometer, sized on a Bioanalyzer 2100, and re-quantified with the KAPA Library Quantification kit. Every immunoSEQ 96-well plate was sequenced on a dedicated single-read 150-cycle Illumina NextSeq 550 flow cell. Concerning the study's data processing: The immunoSEQ output contained only junctional sequences without quality scores, so filtering could not match that applied to full-length reads. Sequences were annotated with PyIR, a Python wrapper for IgBLAST v1.9, and V/J genes and CDR3 were assigned using IMGT germline references. Any read was removed if the V/J assignment was weak (E-value above 1e-6), the CDR3 was missing, or the read contained stop codons, out-of-frame junctions, or ambiguous translated residues. V3J clonotypes were defined as sequences sharing an identical inferred V gene, J gene, and CDR3 amino acid sequence. To compute the percentage overlap between repertoires, the number of shared unique clonotypes was divided by the size of the smaller repertoire. RTK rarefaction, the Chao1 estimator, and Recon v2.1 estimates of unobserved clonotypes were used to assess repertoire richness. Generation probabilities for all TCRbeta clonotypes obtained by the gDNA method from a handful of donors were computed using OLGA. As stored in TCRdb, this immuneACCESS dataset retains in-frame rearrangements with V and J assigned. A fraction of the clones does not appear; measured against another copy, unresolved V genes explain less than half of the discrepancy, and the remainder lacks a known reason. Clonal size and the V and J genes are those of that table, whereas D and trimming came from the DNA. The sample table holds around 2.5 million clones, of which 80% to 95% were seen once. The ten largest account for about 0.38% of the sample.

What the study reported, not specific to this receptor: Across four donors, about 5.2% of naive CD4, approximately 4% of naive CD8, around 2.5% of memory CD4, and about 0.4% of memory CD8 clonotypes were shared. Compared with non-shared clonotypes, clonotypes shared by all four sorted-subset donors had higher generation probabilities. Even with the large sequencing depth, rarefaction of the sorted-subset datasets indicated that sequencing was incomplete. Sampling was restricted to blood, and TCR repertoires in tissue are likely to differ from TCR repertoires in blood. Because the study included a small number of donors, the genetic and exposure-history diversity represented was limited. Pairwise subsampling led to the expectation that sequencing depth would affect the degree of clonotype sharing among donors. Larger estimated clonotype richness was generally found for naive subsets than for memory subsets.

This TCR came from a man aged 18 to 30 in good health. Some clones in this sample may be carry-over from other donors' samples. Sequences were obtained from naive CD4+ T cells from PBMCs. The cell subset or site label for this specimen denotes: CD45RA+ positively selected. This receptor chain uses TRBV5-1 and TRBJ2-7; the junction holds 8 bases that match TRBD1. The DNA sequence is given as TGCGCCAGCAGCTTGGAACGGACAGGGAACTTCTACGAGCAGTACTTC. Its protein reads: CASSLERTGNFYEQYF.